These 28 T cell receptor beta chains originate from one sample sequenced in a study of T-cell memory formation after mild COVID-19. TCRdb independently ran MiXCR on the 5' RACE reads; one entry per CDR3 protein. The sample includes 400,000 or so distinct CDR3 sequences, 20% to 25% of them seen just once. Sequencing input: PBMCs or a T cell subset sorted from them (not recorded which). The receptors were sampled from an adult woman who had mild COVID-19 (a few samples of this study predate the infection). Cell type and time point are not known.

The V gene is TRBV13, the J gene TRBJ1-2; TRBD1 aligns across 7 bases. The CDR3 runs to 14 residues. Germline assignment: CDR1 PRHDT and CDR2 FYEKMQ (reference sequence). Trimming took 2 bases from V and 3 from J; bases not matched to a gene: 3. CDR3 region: CASSLRGQDYGYTF. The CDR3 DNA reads TGTGCCAGCAGCTTAAGGGGGCAGGACTATGGCTACACCTTC.

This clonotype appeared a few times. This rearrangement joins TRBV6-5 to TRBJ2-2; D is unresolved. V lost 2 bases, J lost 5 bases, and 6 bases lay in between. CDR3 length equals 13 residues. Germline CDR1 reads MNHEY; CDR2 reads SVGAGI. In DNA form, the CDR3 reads TGTGCCAGCAGTTACGAAGATACCGGGGAGCTGTTTTTT. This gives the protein CASSYEDTGELFF.

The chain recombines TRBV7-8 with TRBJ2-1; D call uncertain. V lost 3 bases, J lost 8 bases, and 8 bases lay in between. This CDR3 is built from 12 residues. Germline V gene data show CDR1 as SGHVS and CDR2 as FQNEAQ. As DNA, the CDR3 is TGTGCCAGCAGCTTGAAAGTCTATGAGCAGTTCTTC. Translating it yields CASSLKVYEQFF.

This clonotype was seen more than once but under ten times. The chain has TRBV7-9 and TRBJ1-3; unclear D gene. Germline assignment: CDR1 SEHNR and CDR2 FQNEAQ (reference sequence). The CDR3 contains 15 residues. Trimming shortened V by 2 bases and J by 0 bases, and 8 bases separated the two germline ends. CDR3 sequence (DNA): TGTGCCAGCAGCTTACAGCCCGGCTCTGGAAACACCATATATTTT. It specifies CASSLQPGSGNTIYF.

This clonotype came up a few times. The CDR3 nucleotides read TGTGCCAGCAGCTTAGTCGGGGCAGGTGAAAAACTGTTTTTT. It translates to CASSLVGAGEKLFF. The gene calls are TRBV7-9 and TRBJ1-4; TRBD1 is a possible D gene (5 bases). Deletions cut 1 base from V and 7 bases from J, with 10 bases between. This CDR3 is 14 amino acids long. Germline-derived CDR1 and CDR2 are SEHNR and FQNEAQ (reference sequence).

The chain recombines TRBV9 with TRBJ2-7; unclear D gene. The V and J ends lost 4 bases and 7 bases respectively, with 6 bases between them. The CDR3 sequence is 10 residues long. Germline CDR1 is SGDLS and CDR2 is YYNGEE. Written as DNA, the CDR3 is TGTGCCAGCAGCCCTCTGGAGCAGTACTTC. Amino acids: CASSPLEQYF.

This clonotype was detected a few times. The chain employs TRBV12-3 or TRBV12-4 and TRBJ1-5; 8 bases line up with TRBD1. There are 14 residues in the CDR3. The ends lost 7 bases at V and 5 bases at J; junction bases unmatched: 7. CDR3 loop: CASTLTGGYQPQHF. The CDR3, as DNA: TGTGCCAGCACTCTAACAGGGGGATATCAGCCCCAGCATTTT.

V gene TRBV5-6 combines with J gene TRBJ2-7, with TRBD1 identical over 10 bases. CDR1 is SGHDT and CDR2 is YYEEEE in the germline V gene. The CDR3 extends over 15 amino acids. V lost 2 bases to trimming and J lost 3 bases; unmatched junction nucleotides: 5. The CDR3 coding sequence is TGTGCCAGCAGCTTAGAGACAGGGGGCAGCTACGAGCAGTACTTC. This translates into CASSLETGGSYEQYF. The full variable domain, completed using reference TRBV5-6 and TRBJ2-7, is DAGVTQSPTHLIKTRGQQVTLRCSPKSGHDTVSWYQQALGQGPQFIFQYYEEEERQRGNFPDRFSGHQFPNYSSELNVNALLLGDSALYLCASSLETGGSYEQYFGPGTRLTVT.

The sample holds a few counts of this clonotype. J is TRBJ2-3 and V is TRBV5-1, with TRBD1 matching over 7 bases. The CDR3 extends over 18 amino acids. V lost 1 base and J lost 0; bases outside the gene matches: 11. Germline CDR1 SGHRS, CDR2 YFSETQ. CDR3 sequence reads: CASSLRGGDRWSTDTQYF. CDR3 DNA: TGCGCCAGCAGCTTGCGAGGGGGCGATAGGTGGAGCACAGATACGCAGTATTTT.

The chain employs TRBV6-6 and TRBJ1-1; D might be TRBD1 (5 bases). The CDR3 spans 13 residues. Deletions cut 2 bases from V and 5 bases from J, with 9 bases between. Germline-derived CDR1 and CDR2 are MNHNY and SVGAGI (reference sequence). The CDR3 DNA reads TGTGCCAGCAGTTACACGAGGGGTACTGAAGCTTTCTTT. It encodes CASSYTRGTEAFF.

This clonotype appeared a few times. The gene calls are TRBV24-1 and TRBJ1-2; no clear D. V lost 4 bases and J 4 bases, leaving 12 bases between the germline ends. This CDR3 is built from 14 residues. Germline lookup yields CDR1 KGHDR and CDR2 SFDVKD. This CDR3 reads CATSDRWTTYGYTF. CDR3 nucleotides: TGTGCCACCAGTGACCGCTGGACGACCTATGGCTACACCTTC.

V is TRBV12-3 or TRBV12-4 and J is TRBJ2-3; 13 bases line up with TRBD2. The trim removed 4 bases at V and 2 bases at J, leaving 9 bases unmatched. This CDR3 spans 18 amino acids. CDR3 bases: TGTGCCAGCAGTTGGGCCGGGACTAGCGGGGTCATCACAGATACGCAGTATTTT. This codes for CASSWAGTSGVITDTQYF.

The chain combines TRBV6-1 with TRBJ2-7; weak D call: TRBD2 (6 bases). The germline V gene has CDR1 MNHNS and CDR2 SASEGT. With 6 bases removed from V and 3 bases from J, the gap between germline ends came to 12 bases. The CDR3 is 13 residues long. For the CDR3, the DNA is TGTGCCAGCAGGGCCGGGAGAGACTACGAGCAGTACTTC. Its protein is CASRAGRDYEQYF.

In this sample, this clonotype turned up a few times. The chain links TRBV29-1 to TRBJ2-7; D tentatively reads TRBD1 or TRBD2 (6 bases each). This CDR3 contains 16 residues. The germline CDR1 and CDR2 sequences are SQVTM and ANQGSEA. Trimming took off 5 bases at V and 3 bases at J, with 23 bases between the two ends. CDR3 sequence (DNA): TGCAGCGTTCTCGGGGCGGGACAAGGGGAATTCTACGAGCAGTACTTC. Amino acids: CSVLGAGQGEFYEQYF.

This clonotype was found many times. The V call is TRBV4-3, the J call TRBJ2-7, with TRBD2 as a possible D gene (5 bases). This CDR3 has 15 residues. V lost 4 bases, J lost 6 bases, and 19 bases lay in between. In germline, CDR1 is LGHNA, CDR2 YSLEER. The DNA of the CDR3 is TGCGCCAGCAGCCCCACGCTGGCTAGAGCGGTCGAGCAGTACTTC. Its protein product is CASSPTLARAVEQYF.

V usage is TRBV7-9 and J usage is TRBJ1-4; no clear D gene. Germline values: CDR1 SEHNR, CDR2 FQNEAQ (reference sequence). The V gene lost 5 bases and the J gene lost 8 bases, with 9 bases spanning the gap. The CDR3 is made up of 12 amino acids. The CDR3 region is CASSIVAEKLFF. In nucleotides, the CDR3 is TGTGCCAGCAGCATTGTAGCCGAAAAACTGTTTTTT.

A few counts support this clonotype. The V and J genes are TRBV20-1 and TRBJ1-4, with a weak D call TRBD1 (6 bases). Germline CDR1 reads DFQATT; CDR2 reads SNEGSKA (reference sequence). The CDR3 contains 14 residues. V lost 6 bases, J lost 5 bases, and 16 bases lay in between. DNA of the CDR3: TGCAGTGCGCCCAGGGGAGGGTTGAATGAAAAACTGTTTTTT. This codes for CSAPRGGLNEKLFF.

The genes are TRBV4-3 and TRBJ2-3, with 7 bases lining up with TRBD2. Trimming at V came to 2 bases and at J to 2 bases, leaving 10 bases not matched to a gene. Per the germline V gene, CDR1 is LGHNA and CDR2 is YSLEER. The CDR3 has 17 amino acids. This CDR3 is CASSQSSWREITDTQYF. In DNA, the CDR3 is TGCGCCAGCAGCCAATCGTCTTGGCGGGAGATCACAGATACGCAGTATTTT.

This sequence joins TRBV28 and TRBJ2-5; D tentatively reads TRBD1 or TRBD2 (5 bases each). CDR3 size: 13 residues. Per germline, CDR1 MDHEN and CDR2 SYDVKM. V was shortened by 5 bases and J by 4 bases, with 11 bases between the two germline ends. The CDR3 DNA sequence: TGTGCCAGCAGTCGTCCAGGGACAGAGACCCAGTACTTC. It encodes CASSRPGTETQYF.

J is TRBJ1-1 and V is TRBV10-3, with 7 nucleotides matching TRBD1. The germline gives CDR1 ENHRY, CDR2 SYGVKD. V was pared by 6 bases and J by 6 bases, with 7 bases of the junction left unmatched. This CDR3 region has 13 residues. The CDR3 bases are TGTGCCATCAGAGGTCCAGGGGGGGCTGAAGCTTTCTTT. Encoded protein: CAIRGPGGAEAFF.

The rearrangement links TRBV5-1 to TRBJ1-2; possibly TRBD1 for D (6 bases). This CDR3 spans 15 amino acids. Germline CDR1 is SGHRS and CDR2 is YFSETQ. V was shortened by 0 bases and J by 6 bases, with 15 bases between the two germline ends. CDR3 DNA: TGCGCCAGCAGCTTGGAGCGGGGGGCGCTCCATGGCTACACCTTC. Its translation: CASSLERGALHGYTF.

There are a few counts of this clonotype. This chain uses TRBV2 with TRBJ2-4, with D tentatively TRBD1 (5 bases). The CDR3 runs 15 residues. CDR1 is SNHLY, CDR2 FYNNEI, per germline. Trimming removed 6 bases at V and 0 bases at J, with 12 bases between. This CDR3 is CASRPQALAKNIQYF. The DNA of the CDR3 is TGTGCCAGCAGGCCACAGGCTCTAGCCAAAAACATTCAGTACTTC.

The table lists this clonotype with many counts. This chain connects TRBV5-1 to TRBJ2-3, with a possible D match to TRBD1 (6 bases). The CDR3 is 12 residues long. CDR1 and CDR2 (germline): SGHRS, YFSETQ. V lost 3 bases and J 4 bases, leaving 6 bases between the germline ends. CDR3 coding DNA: TGCGCCAGCAGCTGGGGGCCAGATACGCAGTATTTT. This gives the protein CASSWGPDTQYF.

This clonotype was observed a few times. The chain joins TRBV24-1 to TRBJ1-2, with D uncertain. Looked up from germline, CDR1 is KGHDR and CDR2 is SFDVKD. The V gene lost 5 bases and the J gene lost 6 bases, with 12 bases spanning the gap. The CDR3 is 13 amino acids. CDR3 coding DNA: TGTGCCACCAGTGCCTCCCTTTTGGATGGCTACACCTTC. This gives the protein CATSASLLDGYTF.

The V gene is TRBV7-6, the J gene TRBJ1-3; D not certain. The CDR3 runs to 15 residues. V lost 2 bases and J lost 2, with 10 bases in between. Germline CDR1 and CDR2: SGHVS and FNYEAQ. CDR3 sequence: CASSLLEGAGNTIYF. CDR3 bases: TGTGCCAGCAGCTTACTCGAAGGTGCTGGAAACACCATATATTTT.

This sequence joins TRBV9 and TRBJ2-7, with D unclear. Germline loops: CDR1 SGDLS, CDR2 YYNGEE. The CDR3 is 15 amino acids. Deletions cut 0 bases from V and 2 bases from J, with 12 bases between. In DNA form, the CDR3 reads TGTGCCAGCAGCGTAGGGCAGGAAAACGCCTACGAGCAGTACTTC. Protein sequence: CASSVGQENAYEQYF. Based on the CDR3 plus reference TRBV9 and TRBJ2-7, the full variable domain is DSGVTQTPKHLITATGQRVTLRCSPRSGDLSVYWYQQSLDQGLQFLIQYYNGEERAKGNILERFSAQQFPDLHSELNLSSLELGDSALYFCASSVGQENAYEQYFGPGTRLTVT.

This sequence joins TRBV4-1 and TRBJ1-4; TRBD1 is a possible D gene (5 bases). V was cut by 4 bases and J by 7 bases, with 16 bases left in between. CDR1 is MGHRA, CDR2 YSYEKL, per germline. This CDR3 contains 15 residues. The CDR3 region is CASSRVPGQSEKLFF. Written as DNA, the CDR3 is TGCGCCAGCAGCCGTGTACCGGGGCAGTCTGAAAAACTGTTTTTT.

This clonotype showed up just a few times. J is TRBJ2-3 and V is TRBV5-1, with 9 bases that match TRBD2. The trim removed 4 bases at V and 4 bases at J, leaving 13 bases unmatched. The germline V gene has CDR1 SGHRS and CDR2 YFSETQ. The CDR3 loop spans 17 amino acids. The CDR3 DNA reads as TGCGCCAGCAGCCCTGGGGTAGCGGGAGCCCCGGCAGATACGCAGTATTTT. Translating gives CASSPGVAGAPADTQYF.